This T cell receptor (beta chain) was documented in a study of identifying expanded T cells in peripheral blood. Findings of the study overall: Approximately two-week clone count variance significantly increased as total template count grew. Over around two and four weeks, about 15 and 18 clones changed, versus around 1.2 between replicates.

TCRdb keeps only in-frame clones here, not all; method: immunoSEQ multiplex PCR. The sample lists about 130,000 clones; 75% to 90% were seen once. For this clone: Its antigen is unknown.

No infections or other immune events were documented during collection. The CDR3 is 16 residues long. Germline loops: CDR1 SGHNT, CDR2 YYREEE (reference sequence). Trimming took 2 bases from V and 0 from J, leaving 11 bases between them. The chain joins TRBV5-4 to TRBJ1-4, with no clear D. The sequencing sample was made of blood. This TCR derives from a person aged 18 to 75 in good health. The CDR3: CASSLGLGSTNEKLFF. The DNA of the CDR3 is TGTGCCAGCAGCTTAGGATTAGGGTCAACTAATGAAAAACTGTTTTTT.